One sample yielded the 13 T cell receptor beta chains listed below, sequenced in a study of regulatory T cells in long-lasting Graves disease. Time point meaning: newly diagnosed GD, antithyroid drugs for less than 3 months. RNA isolated from PBMCs was used to make the TCR library. Through Arm-PCR of CDR3 regions and iRepertoire HTBI primers, TCR beta libraries were built. TCRdb redid the calling of the multiplex PCR reads with MiXCR, one entry per CDR3 protein. The sample gives approximately 480,000 distinct CDR3 sequences, around 15% of which show up once; 9% to 15% is in the top ten. These same records also appear under a second study, on T cells in Graves' hyperthyroidism and ophthalmopathy.

The source material was peripheral blood mononuclear cells (PBMCs), sampled at new diagnosis, from a patient treated with antithyroid drugs. Receptors originate from a man between 35 and 55 years old with Graves disease.

As regards this clonotype: A junction end diverges from the germline sequence, so it may reflect a read error. J is TRBJ2-2 and V is TRBV6-2 or TRBV6-3; 7 nucleotides align to TRBD1. From germline, CDR1 is MNHEY and CDR2 SVGEGT. The CDR3 is 16 residues long. The CDR3 DNA reads TGTGCCGGCAGCCCAGACAGGGAACGGAACACCGGGGAGCTGTTTTTT. Protein sequence: CAGSPDRERNTGELFF.

The sample holds many counts of this clonotype. The CDR3: CASGRQAGGIDTQYF. The CDR3 DNA follows: TGTGCTAGTGGCCGCCAAGCGGGAGGGATAGATACGCAGTATTTT. The V gene is TRBV12-5, the J gene TRBJ2-3; 10 bases map to TRBD2. Germline lookup yields CDR1 LGHNT and CDR2 FRNRAP. J lost 5 bases, V lost 6 bases, and 8 bases had no gene match. CDR3 length: 15 amino acids.

This clonotype was counted ten times or more. The V and J genes are TRBV12-3 or TRBV12-4 and TRBJ1-2; D uncertain. The CDR3 loop spans 12 amino acids. The V gene lost 5 bases and the J gene lost 4 bases, with 8 bases spanning the gap. The CDR3 reads CASSLVSYGYTF. CDR3 bases: TGTGCCAGCAGTCTCGTGTCCTATGGCTACACCTTC.

This clonotype was counted at least ten times. This rearrangement joins TRBV12-5 to TRBJ2-7, with 7 bases that match TRBD1. The CDR3 sequence is 13 residues long. Unmatched junction bases numbered 1, after V lost 1 base and J lost 4 bases. From germline, CDR1 is LGHNT and CDR2 FRNRAP. This chain's CDR3 is CASGLDRGYEQYF. CDR3 in DNA: TGTGCTAGTGGTTTGGACAGGGGTTACGAGCAGTACTTC. Full variable domain (rest looked up from reference TRBV12-5 and TRBJ2-7): DARVTQTPRHKVTEMGQEVTMRCQPILGHNTVFWYRQTMMQGLELLAYFRNRAPLDDSGMPKDRFSAEMPDATLATLKIQPSEPRDSAVYFCASGLDRGYEQYFGPGTRLTVT.

This clonotype has a handful of counts. V gene TRBV7-9 combines with J gene TRBJ2-5; tentatively, D is TRBD2 (5 bases). V lost 6 bases to trimming and J lost 2 bases, with 13 bases between them. CDR1 and CDR2 from the germline V gene are SEHNR and FQNEAQ (reference sequence). The CDR3 runs 14 residues. CDR3 DNA: TGTGCCAGCAGTCGAGGGCAGCGGCAAGAGACCCAGTACTTC. Its translation is CASSRGQRQETQYF.

In this sample, this clonotype turned up many times. The chain carries TRBV2 and TRBJ2-7; a possible D gene is TRBD2 (6 bases). CDR1 is SNHLY, CDR2 FYNNEI, per germline. Trimming left V 4 bases short and J 0 bases short, with 10 bases between. CDR3 size: 14 residues. CDR3 amino acids: CASSARGLSYEQYF. The CDR3 DNA reads TGTGCCAGCAGTGCTCGGGGACTCTCCTACGAGCAGTACTTC.

The chain has TRBV25-1 and TRBJ2-3, with TRBD2 matching 10 bases. The J call is in doubt because the DNA end fits TRBJ2-1 better. This CDR3 contains 16 residues. Germline CDR1 and CDR2: MGHDK and SYGVNS. The CDR3 region is CASSPNSGGAAYEQFF. CDR3 DNA: TGTGCCAGCAGTCCCAACAGCGGGGGGGCCGCCTACGAGCAGTTCTTC.

V gene TRBV5-5 combines with J gene TRBJ1-5; possibly TRBD1 for D (5 bases). The CDR3 has 14 residues. V gave up 2 bases and J gave up 4 bases, with 10 bases separating them. The V gene's germline CDR1 is SGHKS and CDR2 YYEKEE (reference sequence). CDR3 region: CASSFTGQNQPQHF. CDR3 sequence (DNA): TGTGCCAGCAGCTTTACAGGCCAAAATCAGCCCCAGCATTTT.

Many counts were recorded for this clonotype. V and J are TRBV11-2 and TRBJ2-1; 13 bases map to TRBD2. The V gene's germline CDR1 is SGHAT and CDR2 FQNNGV. V lost 4 bases and J lost 2; bases outside the gene matches: 2. The CDR3 spans 16 residues. The CDR3 here is CASSSGLAGAYNEQFF. In DNA form, the CDR3 reads TGTGCCAGCAGCTCAGGACTAGCGGGAGCCTACAATGAGCAGTTCTTC.

The table lists this clonotype with a few counts. The chain joins TRBV25-1 to TRBJ2-1, with D perhaps matching TRBD2 (5 bases). The DNA end is more similar to TRBJ2-5, so the J call may be wrong. Germline CDR1 reads MGHDK; CDR2 reads SYGVNS. The CDR3 covers 14 residues. CDR3 in DNA: TGTGCCAGCAGTGAAAATGGCAGCCCCGGGGACCAGTACTTC. Translating it yields CASSENGSPGDQYF.

There are many counts of this clonotype. V usage is TRBV9 and J usage is TRBJ1-1; 7 bases are shared with TRBD1. The germline V gene has CDR1 SGDLS and CDR2 YYNGEE. With V trimmed by 4 bases and J by 2 bases, 8 bases remained unmatched. The length of the CDR3 is 15 residues. CDR3 in amino acids: CASSPTGTDNTEAFF. The CDR3 DNA is TGTGCCAGCAGCCCTACCGGGACAGATAACACTGAAGCTTTCTTT. Together with reference TRBV9 and TRBJ1-1, the CDR3 gives the full variable domain: DSGVTQTPKHLITATGQRVTLRCSPRSGDLSVYWYQQSLDQGLQFLIQYYNGEERAKGNILERFSAQQFPDLHSELNLSSLELGDSALYFCASSPTGTDNTEAFFGQGTRLTVV.

About this clonotype: Sequence at one end of the junction differs from germline and may be a read error. The chain links TRBV7-7 to TRBJ2-3; the D gene is possibly TRBD1 (6 bases). The CDR3 sequence is 17 residues long. Per germline, CDR1 SSHAT and CDR2 FNYEAQ (reference sequence). CDR3 DNA: TGTGCTAGCAGCTTCGGACCGGGACAAGGTGGCACAGATACGCAGTATTTT. Amino acid sequence: CASSFGPGQGGTDTQYF.

A few counts support this clonotype. The chain combines TRBV2 with TRBJ2-2; D call uncertain. The CDR3 is 13 residues long. The V end lost 2 bases, the J end lost 3 bases, and 4 bases lay between the germline ends. From germline, CDR1 is SNHLY and CDR2 FYNNEI. CDR3: CASSELYTGELFF. The CDR3 nucleotides are TGTGCCAGCAGTGAATTGTACACCGGGGAGCTGTTTTTT.